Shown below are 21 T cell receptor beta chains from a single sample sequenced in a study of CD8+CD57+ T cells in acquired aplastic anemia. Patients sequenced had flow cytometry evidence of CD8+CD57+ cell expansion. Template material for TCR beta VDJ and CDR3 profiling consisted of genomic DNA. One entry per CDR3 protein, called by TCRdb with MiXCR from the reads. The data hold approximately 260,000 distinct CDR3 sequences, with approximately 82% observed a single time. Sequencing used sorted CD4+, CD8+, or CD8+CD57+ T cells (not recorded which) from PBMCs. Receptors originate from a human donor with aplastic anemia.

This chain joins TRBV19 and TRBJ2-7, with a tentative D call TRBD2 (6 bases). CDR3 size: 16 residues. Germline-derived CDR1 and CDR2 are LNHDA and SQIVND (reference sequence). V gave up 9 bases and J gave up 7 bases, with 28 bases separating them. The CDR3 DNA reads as TGTGCCAGCAGCCAGCCGGGCGGGAACGGTCAGGATGAGCAGTACGTC. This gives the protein CASSQPGGNGQDEQYV.

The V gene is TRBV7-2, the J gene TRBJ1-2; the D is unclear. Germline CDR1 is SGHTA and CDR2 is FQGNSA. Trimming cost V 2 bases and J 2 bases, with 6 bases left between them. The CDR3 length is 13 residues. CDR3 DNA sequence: TGTGCCAGCAGCTTAACGTCCAACTATGGCTACACCTTC. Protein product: CASSLTSNYGYTF.

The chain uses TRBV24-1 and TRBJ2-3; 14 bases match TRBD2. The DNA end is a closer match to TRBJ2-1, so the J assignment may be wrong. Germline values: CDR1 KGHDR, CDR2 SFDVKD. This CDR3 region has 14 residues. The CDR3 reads CATGTSGSTDTQFF. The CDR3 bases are TGTGCCACCGGGACTAGCGGGAGCACGGATACGCAGTTCTTC.

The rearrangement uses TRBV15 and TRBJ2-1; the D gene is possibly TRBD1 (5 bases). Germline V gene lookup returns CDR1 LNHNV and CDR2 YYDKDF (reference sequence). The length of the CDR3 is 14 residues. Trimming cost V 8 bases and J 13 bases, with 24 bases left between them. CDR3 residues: CATGTGSEKETQFF. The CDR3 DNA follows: TGTGCCACCGGCACAGGCAGCGAGAAAGAGACCCAGTTCTTC.

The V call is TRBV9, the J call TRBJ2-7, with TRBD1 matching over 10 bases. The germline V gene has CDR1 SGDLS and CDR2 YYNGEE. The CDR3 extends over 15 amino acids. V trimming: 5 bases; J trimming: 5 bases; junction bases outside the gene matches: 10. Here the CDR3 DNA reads TGTGCCAGCAGTCTTGGTCGACAGGGGGCGCACGAGCAGTACGTC. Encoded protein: CASSLGRQGAHEQYV.

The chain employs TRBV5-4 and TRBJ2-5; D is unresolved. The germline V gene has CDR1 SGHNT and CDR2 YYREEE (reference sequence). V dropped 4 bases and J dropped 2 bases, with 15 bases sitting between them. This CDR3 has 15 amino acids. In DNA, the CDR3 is TGTGCCAGCAGCCATGAGCGCGAGTCTCAAGAGACCCAGTACTTC. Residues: CASSHERESQETQYF.

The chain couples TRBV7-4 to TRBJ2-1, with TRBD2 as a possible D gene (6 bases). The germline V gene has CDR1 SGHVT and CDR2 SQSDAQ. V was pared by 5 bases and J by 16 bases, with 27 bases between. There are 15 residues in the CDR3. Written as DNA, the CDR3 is TGTGCCAGCAGCACCGATCGGCCGGGAGCCCTACGGGCATTCTTC. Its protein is CASSTDRPGALRAFF. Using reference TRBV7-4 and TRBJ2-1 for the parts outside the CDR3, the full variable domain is GAGVSQSPRYKVAKRGRDVALRCDSISGHVTLYWYRQTLGQGSEVLTYSQSDAQRDKSGRPSGRFSAERPERSVSTLKIQRTEQGDSAVYLCASSTDRPGALRAFFGPGTRLTVL.

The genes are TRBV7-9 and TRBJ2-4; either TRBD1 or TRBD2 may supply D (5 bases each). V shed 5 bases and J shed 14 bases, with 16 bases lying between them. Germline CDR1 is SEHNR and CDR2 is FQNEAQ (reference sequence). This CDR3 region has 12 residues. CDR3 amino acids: CASSGAGSMKYF. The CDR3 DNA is TGTGCCAGCAGCGGAGCAGGGAGCATGAAGTACTTC.

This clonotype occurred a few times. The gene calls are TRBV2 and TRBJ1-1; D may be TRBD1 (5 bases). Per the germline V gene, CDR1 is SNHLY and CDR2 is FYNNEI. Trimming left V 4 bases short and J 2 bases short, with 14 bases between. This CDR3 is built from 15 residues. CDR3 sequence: CASSGVGGLNTEAFF. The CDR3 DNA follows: TGTGCCAGCAGTGGGGTGGGGGGACTCAACACTGAAGCTTTCTTT.

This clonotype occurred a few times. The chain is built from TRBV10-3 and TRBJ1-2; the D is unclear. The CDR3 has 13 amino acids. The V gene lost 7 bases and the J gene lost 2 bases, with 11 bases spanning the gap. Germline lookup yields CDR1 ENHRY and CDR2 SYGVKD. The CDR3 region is CAIMKGTNYGYTF. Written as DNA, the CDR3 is TGTGCCATCATGAAAGGAACCAACTATGGCTACACCTTC.

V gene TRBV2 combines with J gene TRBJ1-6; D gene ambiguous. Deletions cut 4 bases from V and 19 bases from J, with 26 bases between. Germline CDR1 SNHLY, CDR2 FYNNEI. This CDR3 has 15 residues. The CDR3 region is CASSVSYSNQPQHHF. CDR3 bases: TGTGCCAGCAGTGTGTCCTATAGCAATCAGCCCCAGCATCACTTT.

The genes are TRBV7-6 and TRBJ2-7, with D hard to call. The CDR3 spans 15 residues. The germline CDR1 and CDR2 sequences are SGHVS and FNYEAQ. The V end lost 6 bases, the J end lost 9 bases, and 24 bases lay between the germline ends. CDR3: CASSYGSREPFLQYF. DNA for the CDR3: TGTGCCAGCAGTTACGGCTCGAGAGAGCCGTTCTTGCAGTACTTC. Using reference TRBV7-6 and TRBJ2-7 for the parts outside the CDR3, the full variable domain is GAGVSQSPRYKVTKRGQDVALRCDPISGHVSLYWYRQALGQGPEFLTYFNYEAQQDKSGLPNDRFSAERPEGSISTLTIQRTEQRDSAMYRCASSYGSREPFLQYFGPGTRLTVT.

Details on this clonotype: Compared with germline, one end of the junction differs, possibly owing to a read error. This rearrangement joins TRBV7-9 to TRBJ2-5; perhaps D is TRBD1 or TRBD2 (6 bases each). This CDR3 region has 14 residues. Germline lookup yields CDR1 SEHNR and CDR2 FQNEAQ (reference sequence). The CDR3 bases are TGTGCCACCAGCAGAGTAAGCGGGCAGGGGACCCAGCACTTC. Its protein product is CATSRVSGQGTQHF.

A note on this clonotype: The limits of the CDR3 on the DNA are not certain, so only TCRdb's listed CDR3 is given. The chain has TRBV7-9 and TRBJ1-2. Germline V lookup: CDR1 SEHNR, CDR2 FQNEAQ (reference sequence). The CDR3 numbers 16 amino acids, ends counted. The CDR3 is CASSFVRGGLFFGYTF.

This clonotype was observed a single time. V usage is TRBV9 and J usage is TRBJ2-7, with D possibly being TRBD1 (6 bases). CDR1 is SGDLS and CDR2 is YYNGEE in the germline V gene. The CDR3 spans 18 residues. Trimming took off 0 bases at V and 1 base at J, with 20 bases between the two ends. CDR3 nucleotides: TGTGCCAGCAGCGTAGGGACAGCCCGAACAGCGCCTTCCTACGAGCAGTACGTC. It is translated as CASSVGTARTAPSYEQYV.

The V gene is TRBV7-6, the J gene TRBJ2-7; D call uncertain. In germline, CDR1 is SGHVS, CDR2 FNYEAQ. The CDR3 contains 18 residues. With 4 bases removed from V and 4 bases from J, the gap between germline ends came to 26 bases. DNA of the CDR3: TGTGCCAGCAGCTCGCACACGGTCTGGCCACACCTTCGGTACGAGCAGTACGTC. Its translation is CASSSHTVWPHLRYEQYV.

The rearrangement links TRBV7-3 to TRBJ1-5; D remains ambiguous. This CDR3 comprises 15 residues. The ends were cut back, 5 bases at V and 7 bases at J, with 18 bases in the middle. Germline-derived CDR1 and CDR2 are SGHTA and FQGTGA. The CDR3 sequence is CASSVESISSQPQHF. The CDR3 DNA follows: TGTGCCAGCAGCGTAGAATCAATTTCGTCGCAGCCCCAGCATTTT.

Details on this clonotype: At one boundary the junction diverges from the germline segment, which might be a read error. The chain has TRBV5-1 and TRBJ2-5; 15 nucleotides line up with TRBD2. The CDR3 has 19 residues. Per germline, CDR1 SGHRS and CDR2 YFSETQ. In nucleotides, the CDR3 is TGTGCCAGCAGCGCTTCCCGCATGGGACTAGCGGGGGGCCTGGGGACCCAGTACTTC. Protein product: CASSASRMGLAGGLGTQYF. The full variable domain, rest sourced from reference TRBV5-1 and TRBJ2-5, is KAGVTQTPRYLIKTRGQQVTLSCSPISGHRSVSWYQQTPGQGLQFLFEYFSETQRNKGNFPGRFSGRQFSNSRSEMNVSTLELGDSALYLCASSASRMGLAGGLGTQYFGPGTRLLVL.

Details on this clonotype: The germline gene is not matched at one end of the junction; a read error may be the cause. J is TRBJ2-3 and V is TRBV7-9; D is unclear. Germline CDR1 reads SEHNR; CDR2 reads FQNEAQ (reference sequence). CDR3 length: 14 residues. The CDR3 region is CASSLAAGGNLVEF. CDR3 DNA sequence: TGTGCCAGCAGCTTAGCGGCAGGTGGGAATTTGGTAGAGTTT.

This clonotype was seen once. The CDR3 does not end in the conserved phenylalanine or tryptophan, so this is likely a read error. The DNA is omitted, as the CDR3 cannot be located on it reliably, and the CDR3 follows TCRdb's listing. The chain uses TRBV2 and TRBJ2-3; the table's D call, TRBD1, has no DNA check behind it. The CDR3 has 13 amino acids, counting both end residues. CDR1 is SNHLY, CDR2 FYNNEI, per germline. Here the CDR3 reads CASRVGGTDTPHS.

CDR3: CASSGLHERGSYEQYF. The CDR3 nucleotides are TGTGCCAGCTCGGGATTACATGAGCGGGGTTCCTACGAGCAGTACTTC. The chain uses TRBV11-1 and TRBJ2-7, with 7 bases matching TRBD2. The CDR3 totals 16 residues. V trimming: 8 bases; J trimming: 1 base; junction bases outside the gene matches: 14. Germline V lookup: CDR1 SGHAT, CDR2 FQDESV (reference sequence). Drawing the rest from reference TRBV11-1 and TRBJ2-7, the complete variable domain is EAEVAQSPRYKITEKSQAVAFWCDPISGHATLYWYRQILGQGPELLVQFQDESVVDDSQLPKDRFSAERLKGVDSTLKIQPAELGDSAMYLCASSGLHERGSYEQYFGPGTRLTVT.